This is a list of T cell receptor beta chains from one sample in a study of blood T cell repertoires in COVID-19. Method: immunoSEQ multiplex PCR; TCRdb's copy keeps in-frame clones and lacks some. Here the sample spans about 170,000 clones, just under 85% being singletons. Sequenced: peripheral blood. All receptors derive from an elderly woman with COVID-19, enrolled during active disease. Both conserved end residues are part of each CDR3. The D gene is left open where the match is weak. Clone size is given for some rows only: seen once, a few or many times, or a class if the clone is expanded.

V: TRBV2; J: TRBJ2-3; D: NA; size: NA; DNA: TGTGCCAGCAGTACAGAATCCACAGATACGCAGTATTTT; CDR3: CASSTESTDTQYF
V: TRBV19; J: TRBJ1-1; D: TRBD1; size: NA; DNA: TGTGCCAGCTTACAGGGGGCAAGGGGCACTGAAGCTTTCTTT; CDR3: CASLQGARGTEAFF
V: TRBV7-2; J: TRBJ2-1; D: NA; size: NA; DNA: TGTGCCAACAGCTTAGATGGTAGTCGGAGGGAGCAGTTCTTC; CDR3: CANSLDGSRREQFF
V: TRBV19; J: TRBJ2-1; D: TRBD2; size: NA; DNA: TGTGCCAGTACCCGGACTAGCGGGGGTAGCTCCTACAATGAGCAGTTCTTC; CDR3: CASTRTSGGSSYNEQFF
V: TRBV30; J: TRBJ1-2; D: NA; size: NA; DNA: TGTGCCTGGAGTTCCGGGGGGGGAGACTATGGCTACACCTTC; CDR3: CAWSSGGGDYGYTF
V: TRBV27; J: TRBJ2-3; D: TRBD1; size: few; DNA: TGTGCCAGCAGCTGGGACAGTGGCACAGATACGCAGTATTTT; CDR3: CASSWDSGTDTQYF
V: TRBV10-3; J: TRBJ2-3; D: TRBD1; size: NA; DNA: TGTGCCATCAGTGACGGGGGACAGGGTTGGGCAGATACGCAGTATTTT; CDR3: CAISDGGQGWADTQYF
V: TRBV12-3/TRBV12-4; J: TRBJ2-1; D: NA; size: NA; DNA: TGTGCCAGCAGCACAGCGGACTACAATGAGCAGTTCTTC; CDR3: CASSTADYNEQFF
V: TRBV27; J: TRBJ2-1; D: TRBD2; size: NA; DNA: TGTGCCAGCAGGGTATTAGCGGGAGGGACCTACAATGAGCAGTTCTTC; CDR3: CASRVLAGGTYNEQFF
V: TRBV7-2; J: TRBJ2-3; D: TRBD2; size: NA; DNA: TGTGCCAGCAGCTTAGGAGCCGGCGGGGGGGCCGCAGATACGCAGTATTTT; CDR3: CASSLGAGGGAADTQYF
V: TRBV2; J: TRBJ1-6; D: NA; size: once; DNA: TGTGCCAGCAGGGACAGTAATTCACCCCTCCACTTT; CDR3: CASRDSNSPLHF
V: TRBV27; J: TRBJ2-1; D: NA; size: NA; DNA: TGTGCCAGCAGTTTACCGGGGTCGAGTAGCTCCTACAATGAGCAGTTCTTC; CDR3: CASSLPGSSSSYNEQFF
V: TRBV4-1; J: TRBJ1-2; D: NA; size: NA; DNA: TGCGCCAGCAGCCCCGCACTCCAACGAAGACAGCCACCTAACTATGGCTACACCTTC; CDR3: CASSPALQRRQPPNYGYTF
V: TRBV27; J: TRBJ2-3; D: TRBD2; size: NA; DNA: TGTGCCAGCAGTCTAGCGGAGGATAATACGCAGTATTTT; CDR3: CASSLAEDNTQYF
V: TRBV10-3; J: TRBJ2-7; D: NA; size: NA; DNA: TGTGCCATCAGTGAGTCCAGGACCTACGAGCAGTACTTC; CDR3: CAISESRTYEQYF
V: TRBV19; J: TRBJ2-7; D: NA; size: NA; DNA: TGTGCCAGTAGCGGCGACAGAGTATCCTACGAGCAGTACTTC; CDR3: CASSGDRVSYEQYF
V: TRBV7-7; J: TRBJ2-1; D: TRBD1; size: NA; DNA: TGTGCTAGCAGCTTAGGACAGGGGCATAATGAGCAGTTCTTC; CDR3: CASSLGQGHNEQFF
V: TRBV28; J: TRBJ2-4; D: NA; size: NA; DNA: TGTGCCAGCAGTTTATCGGGACTTCTAGCCAAAAACATTCAGTACTTC; CDR3: CASSLSGLLAKNIQYF
V: TRBV15; J: TRBJ1-2; D: NA; size: few; DNA: TGTGCCACCAGCAGAGAAATCAGTGGCTACACCTTC; CDR3: CATSREISGYTF
V: TRBV2; J: TRBJ1-2; D: TRBD1; size: few; DNA: TGTGCCAGCAGTAGCGGACAGGGGAGATATGGCTACACCTTC; CDR3: CASSSGQGRYGYTF
V: TRBV7-2; J: TRBJ1-2; D: NA; size: few; DNA: TGTGCCAGCAGACAGGGCCCAGGGGATGGCTACACCTTC; CDR3: CASRQGPGDGYTF
V: TRBV4-1; J: TRBJ2-1; D: TRBD2; size: NA; DNA: TGCGCCAGCAGCCAAGATACCACTAGCGGTAATGAGCAGTTCTTC; CDR3: CASSQDTTSGNEQFF
V: TRBV12-5; J: TRBJ1-5; D: TRBD1; size: NA; DNA: TGTGCTAGTGGTTCCGGGGGACAGGGGCGTCAGCCCCAGCATTTT; CDR3: CASGSGGQGRQPQHF
V: TRBV4-2; J: TRBJ2-2; D: NA; size: NA; DNA: TGTGCCAGCAGCCAATCCGGGGGGGAGCTGTTTTTT; CDR3: CASSQSGGELFF
V: TRBV4-2; J: TRBJ2-7; D: NA; size: NA; DNA: TGTGCCAGCAAGGGGCGGAACTCCTACGAGCAGTACTTC; CDR3: CASKGRNSYEQYF
V: TRBV29-1; J: TRBJ2-5; D: TRBD2; size: few; DNA: TGCAGCGGGAGCGGGGGGCCCGAGACCCAGTACTTC; CDR3: CSGSGGPETQYF
V: TRBV10-2; J: TRBJ2-1; D: TRBD2; size: NA; DNA: TGCGCCAGCAGTGGGGGGGGACTAGCGGGCTACAATGAGCAGTTCTTC; CDR3: CASSGGGLAGYNEQFF
V: TRBV28; J: TRBJ1-1; D: TRBD1; size: once; DNA: TGTGCCAGCAGTCGGGACAGGCTTCCGAGGACTGAAGCTTTCTTT; CDR3: CASSRDRLPRTEAFF
V: TRBV30; J: TRBJ1-1; D: NA; size: NA; DNA: TGTGCCTGGATCTTGGGCCGCTTGAACACTGAAGCTTTCTTT; CDR3: CAWILGRLNTEAFF
V: TRBV6-5; J: TRBJ2-7; D: TRBD1; size: few; DNA: TGTGCCAGCAGGAGGACAGGGGTTTACGAGCAGTACTTC; CDR3: CASRRTGVYEQYF
V: TRBV18; J: TRBJ2-5; D: NA; size: NA; DNA: TGTGCCAGCTCACCACCGTTAGAAGAGACCCAGTACTTC; CDR3: CASSPPLEETQYF
V: TRBV4-3; J: TRBJ1-3; D: TRBD1; size: NA; DNA: TGCGCCAGCAGCCAAGATGGGTTCCAGGGGGCAGCTGGAAACACCATATATTTT; CDR3: CASSQDGFQGAAGNTIYF
V: TRBV6-5; J: TRBJ2-7; D: TRBD1; size: few; DNA: TGTGCCAGCAGTTACGGGGGACAGGGGCAGGACGAGCAGTACTTC; CDR3: CASSYGGQGQDEQYF
V: TRBV5-8; J: TRBJ1-1; D: NA; size: few; DNA: TGTGCCAGCAGTCGAGAACCAAACACTGAAGCTTTCTTT; CDR3: CASSREPNTEAFF
V: TRBV7-8; J: TRBJ1-5; D: NA; size: once; DNA: TGTGCCAGCAGCTTAGCGAAGGGGCGAAGCAATCAGCCCCAGCATTTT; CDR3: CASSLAKGRSNQPQHF
V: TRBV10-2; J: TRBJ2-3; D: NA; size: NA; DNA: TGCGCCAGCACCCATGGCGGAGGCACAGATACGCAGTATTTT; CDR3: CASTHGGGTDTQYF
V: TRBV7-3; J: TRBJ2-1; D: TRBD2; size: few; DNA: TGTGCCAGCAGCTTTCTAGCGGGAGCCCACAATGAGCAGTTCTTC; CDR3: CASSFLAGAHNEQFF
V: TRBV4-2; J: TRBJ2-1; D: NA; size: NA; DNA: TGTGCCAGCAGCCAAGTGGGAGGGGGGGACAATGAGCAGTTCTTC; CDR3: CASSQVGGGDNEQFF
V: TRBV28; J: TRBJ2-7; D: TRBD2; size: NA; DNA: TGTGCCAGCAATTTTATTAGCGGGAGCGCCCACGAGCAGTACTTC; CDR3: CASNFISGSAHEQYF
V: TRBV7-2; J: TRBJ2-7; D: NA; size: NA; DNA: TGTGCCAGCACTACCGCCTACGAGCAGTACTTC; CDR3: CASTTAYEQYF
V: TRBV15; J: TRBJ1-5; D: NA; size: NA; DNA: TGTGCCACCAGCAGAGTGAGGGTAGATCAGCCCCAGCATTTT; CDR3: CATSRVRVDQPQHF
V: TRBV7-3; J: TRBJ2-7; D: TRBD2; size: NA; DNA: TGTGCCAGCAGCTCCAATTTGACTAGCGGGACTTCCTACGAGCAGTACTTC; CDR3: CASSSNLTSGTSYEQYF
V: TRBV6-2/TRBV6-3; J: TRBJ1-2; D: NA; size: NA; DNA: TGTGCCAGCAGTTACCAGGGAAACTATGGCTACACCTTC; CDR3: CASSYQGNYGYTF
V: TRBV6-6; J: TRBJ2-7; D: NA; size: NA; DNA: TGTGCCAGCACCCCGACATTCTCCTACGAGCAGTACTTC; CDR3: CASTPTFSYEQYF
V: TRBV29-1; J: TRBJ2-1; D: TRBD2; size: NA; DNA: TGCAGCTCAAAGGGGCTAGCGGGAGTTGAGCAGTTCTTC; CDR3: CSSKGLAGVEQFF
V: TRBV6-2/TRBV6-3; J: TRBJ2-2; D: NA; size: NA; DNA: TGTGCCAGCAGCCTATTAGGACTCCTTAACACCGGGGAGCTGTTTTTT; CDR3: CASSLLGLLNTGELFF
V: TRBV20-1; J: TRBJ1-2; D: NA; size: NA; DNA: TGCAGTGCTAGTTTCAGGGTCTATGGCTACACCTTC; CDR3: CSASFRVYGYTF
V: TRBV10-3; J: TRBJ1-6; D: NA; size: NA; DNA: TGTGCCATCAGCCCGTCAAGACAACCATCACCCCTCCACTTT; CDR3: CAISPSRQPSPLHF
V: TRBV6-5; J: TRBJ1-4; D: NA; size: NA; DNA: TGTGCCAGCGGGGCAGGTTCTAATGAAAAACTGTTTTTT; CDR3: CASGAGSNEKLFF
V: TRBV12-5; J: TRBJ2-7; D: TRBD1; size: NA; DNA: TGTGCTAGTGGTTTAGGGGGGACAGGGTTCCGGCAGTACTTC; CDR3: CASGLGGTGFRQYF
V: TRBV3-1/TRBV3-2; J: TRBJ1-2; D: TRBD1; size: NA; DNA: TGTGCCAGCAGCCAAAGCGACAGGGTATTAGGTGGCTACACCTTC; CDR3: CASSQSDRVLGGYTF
V: TRBV5-5; J: TRBJ1-1; D: TRBD1; size: NA; DNA: TGTGCCAGCAGCCCCCGTTTGGGACAGGCTAACACTGAAGCTTTCTTT; CDR3: CASSPRLGQANTEAFF
V: TRBV5-1; J: TRBJ2-5; D: NA; size: once; DNA: TGCGCCAGCAGCTTGGCGCCGGGGGTTCAAGAGACCCAGTACTTC; CDR3: CASSLAPGVQETQYF
V: TRBV29-1; J: TRBJ1-5; D: NA; size: few; DNA: TGCAGCGTCAGTCAGGGGAAGGGAGCCCAGCATTTT; CDR3: CSVSQGKGAQHF
V: TRBV2; J: TRBJ1-6; D: TRBD1; size: few; DNA: TGTGCCACCCTGCGGGACAGGGGGTATAATTCACCCCTCCACTTT; CDR3: CATLRDRGYNSPLHF
V: TRBV18; J: TRBJ2-5; D: TRBD2; size: NA; DNA: TGTGCCAGCTCACCCCTAGCGGGGCGTGCAAAAGAGACCCAGTACTTC; CDR3: CASSPLAGRAKETQYF
V: TRBV5-8; J: TRBJ2-3; D: TRBD2; size: NA; DNA: TGTGCCACTTCGAAAGCGGGGGGCCCAGATACGCAGTATTTT; CDR3: CATSKAGGPDTQYF